These 30 T cell receptor beta chains share one sample of origin, sequenced in a study of T cells after somatic rescue of genetic block. Libraries were prepared by immunoSEQ multiplex PCR; TCRdb keeps only in-frame clonotypes and omits some of them. This sample has 55,000 to 75,000 clones, with about 90% found just once. Sequencing input: peripheral blood mononuclear cells (PBMCs). The receptors originated from a man in his forties.

The chain uses TRBV19 and TRBJ2-5; D not resolved. The V gene's germline CDR1 is LNHDA and CDR2 SQIVND (reference sequence). V lost 5 bases and J lost 5, with 15 bases in between. The CDR3 is 14 residues long. DNA for the CDR3: TGTGCCAGTAGTCTTCGGACCAGTGAGGAGACCCAGTACTTC. It translates to CASSLRTSEETQYF.

J is TRBJ2-5 and V is TRBV5-5; D gene uncertain. Trimming took 0 bases from V and 2 from J, leaving 5 bases between them. Germline CDR1 SGHKS, CDR2 YYEKEE (reference sequence). This CDR3 has 13 residues. The CDR3 is CASSLGFQETQYF. CDR3 DNA: TGTGCCAGCAGCTTGGGCTTTCAAGAGACCCAGTACTTC.

The chain links TRBV5-4 to TRBJ2-3; 9 bases fit TRBD2. Germline CDR1 reads SGHNT; CDR2 reads YYREEE (reference sequence). This CDR3 has 17 residues. The ends lost 0 bases at V and 5 bases at J; junction bases unmatched: 10. The CDR3 region has the DNA TGTGCCAGCAGCTTGGCGTATGCGGGGGGGCCAGTAGATACGCAGTATTTT. Translated, it gives CASSLAYAGGPVDTQYF.

The J gene is TRBJ1-5, the V gene TRBV6-5, with D hard to call. The V gene's germline CDR1 is MNHEY and CDR2 SVGAGI. V dropped 0 bases and J dropped 2 bases, with 8 bases sitting between them. The CDR3 spans 15 residues. The CDR3 DNA is TGTGCCAGCAGTTACTCGTTTGGGGGCAATCAGCCCCAGCATTTT. Encoded protein: CASSYSFGGNQPQHF.

The chain has TRBV5-6 and TRBJ2-7; 11 nucleotides agree with TRBD1. CDR3 size: 13 residues. J lost 6 bases, V lost 4 bases, and 3 bases had no gene match. The germline V gene has CDR1 SGHDT and CDR2 YYEEEE. CDR3 amino acids: CASSGDRGFEQYF. In nucleotides, the CDR3 is TGTGCCAGCAGCGGGGACAGGGGGTTCGAGCAGTACTTC.

The chain's CDR3 is CASTKEGTSYNSPLHF. DNA for the CDR3: TGTGCCAGTACCAAGGAGGGAACCTCCTATAATTCACCCCTCCACTTT. The chain combines TRBV19 with TRBJ1-6; D is uncertain. CDR1 is LNHDA, CDR2 SQIVND, per germline (reference sequence). The CDR3 contains 16 residues. V lost 7 bases and J lost 0, with 13 bases in between.

This sequence joins TRBV10-3 and TRBJ2-7; 7 bases agree with TRBD2. CDR1 and CDR2 from the germline V gene are ENHRY and SYGVKD. V was pared by 10 bases and J by 3 bases, with 15 bases of the junction left unmatched. The CDR3 consists of 15 residues. In DNA form, the CDR3 reads TGTGCCACCGGGGATATGGGCGGGAGAAGCTACGAGCAGTACTTC. It specifies CATGDMGGRSYEQYF.

V usage is TRBV18 and J usage is TRBJ1-5; D ambiguous. Trimming pared 5 bases from V and 0 bases from J, leaving 5 bases between. There are 13 residues in the CDR3. Germline lookup yields CDR1 KGHSH and CDR2 LQKENI. The CDR3 loop is CASSGYSNQPQHF. The CDR3 DNA reads TGTGCCAGCTCAGGGTATAGCAATCAGCCCCAGCATTTT.

The rearrangement uses TRBV6-1 and TRBJ2-1; perhaps TRBD2 as D (6 bases). Looked up from germline, CDR1 is MNHNS and CDR2 is SASEGT. There are 14 residues in the CDR3. Deletions cut 4 bases from V and 3 bases from J, with 10 bases between. The CDR3 bases are TGTGCCAGCAGTGCAGGGACTGGCTACAATGAGCAGTTCTTC. Translated, it gives CASSAGTGYNEQFF.

The V gene is TRBV7-2, the J gene TRBJ2-5; D is unclear. Matching the DNA end better, TRBJ2-7 makes the J call doubtful. The CDR3 runs 12 residues. The germline V gene encodes CDR1 SGHTA and CDR2 FQGNSA. The CDR3 spells CASSFVANEQYF. CDR3 nucleotides: TGTGCCAGCAGCTTCGTCGCGAACGAGCAGTACTTC.

This rearrangement joins TRBV4-2 to TRBJ1-1; D not certain. Looked up from germline, CDR1 is LGHNA and CDR2 is YNFKEQ. This CDR3 is built from 15 residues. V was pared by 1 base and J by 1 base, with 10 bases between. CDR3 in DNA: TGTGCCAGCAGCCAAGTCGTTTCAGCGAACACTGAAGCTTTCTTT. Protein sequence: CASSQVVSANTEAFF.

The chain uses TRBV10-3 and TRBJ2-3; 8 nucleotides align to TRBD2. CDR3 size: 15 residues. Germline loops: CDR1 ENHRY, CDR2 SYGVKD. Trimming removed 8 bases from V and 5 bases from J; junction bases left unmatched: 12. The CDR3 protein is CAISEFSGEVDTQYF. In DNA, the CDR3 is TGTGCCATCTCTGAATTTAGCGGGGAGGTAGATACGCAGTATTTT.

CDR3 protein: CASSLWRGGTDTQYF. The CDR3 DNA is TGCGCCAGCAGCTTATGGCGGGGGGGCACAGATACGCAGTATTTT. The J gene is TRBJ2-3, the V gene TRBV5-1; TRBD2 aligns across 8 bases. Per germline, CDR1 SGHRS and CDR2 YFSETQ. CDR3 length: 15 amino acids. After removal of 2 bases from V and 1 base from J, the junction contained 3 bases not matched to a gene.

V and J are TRBV11-2 and TRBJ2-2; 10 bases map to TRBD1. The CDR3 covers 19 residues. The V gene end was trimmed by 7 bases and the J gene end by 3 bases; junction bases not matched to a gene: 17. CDR1 and CDR2 (germline): SGHAT, FQNNGV. The CDR3 sequence is CASTRRLGQGVKDTGELFF. The CDR3 DNA follows: TGTGCCAGCACCCGACGGCTCGGACAGGGGGTTAAAGACACCGGGGAGCTGTTTTTT.

This chain links TRBV4-1 with TRBJ1-2; D ambiguous. The V and J ends lost 1 base and 4 bases respectively, with 13 bases between them. The CDR3 is made up of 15 amino acids. Germline V gene sequence: CDR1 MGHRA, CDR2 YSYEKL. The CDR3 region is CASSQGQNRGYGYTF. For the CDR3, the DNA is TGCGCCAGCAGCCAAGGTCAGAACCGGGGCTATGGCTACACCTTC.

The V gene is TRBV11-2, the J gene TRBJ2-1; D is unclear. The V end lost 1 base, the J end lost 2 bases, and 0 bases lay between the germline ends. Germline-derived CDR1 and CDR2 are SGHAT and FQNNGV. The length of the CDR3 is 12 residues. The DNA for the CDR3 is TGTGCCAGCAGCTTAGCCTACAATGAGCAGTTCTTC. Its translation: CASSLAYNEQFF.

The gene calls are TRBV19 and TRBJ2-5, with 8 bases aligning to TRBD2. The V segment lost 5 bases and the J segment 5 bases; nucleotides outside the gene matches: 7. The germline CDR1 and CDR2 sequences are LNHDA and SQIVND (reference sequence). The CDR3 covers 14 residues. DNA of the CDR3: TGTGCCAGTAGTCCAACCGGGGGGGAGGAGACCCAGTACTTC. Encoded protein: CASSPTGGEETQYF. The whole variable domain, remainder taken from reference TRBV19 and TRBJ2-5, is DGGITQSPKYLFRKEGQNVTLSCEQNLNHDAMYWYRQDPGQGLRLIYYSQIVNDFQKGDIAEGYSVSREKKESFPLTVTSAQKNPTAFYLCASSPTGGEETQYFGPGTRLLVL.

J is TRBJ2-3 and V is TRBV19, with 9 bases matching TRBD2. The CDR3 has 13 residues. Trimming removed 8 bases from V and 6 bases from J; junction bases left unmatched: 6. Germline V gives CDR1 LNHDA, CDR2 SQIVND (reference sequence). The DNA for the CDR3 is TGTGCCAGTGGGCTAGCGGGATCGGATACGCAGTATTTT. It is translated as CASGLAGSDTQYF.

CDR3 nucleotide sequence: TGTGCCAGCAGCCAGCCCTCTTCAGGGGGCAATCAGCCCCAGCATTTT. This gives the protein CASSQPSSGGNQPQHF. The chain combines TRBV28 with TRBJ1-5; possible D gene TRBD1, 6 bases. The CDR3 extends over 16 amino acids. V was cut by 6 bases and J by 2 bases, with 17 bases left in between. The germline CDR1 and CDR2 sequences are MDHEN and SYDVKM.

This clone was seen more than once but under ten times. The chain couples TRBV30 to TRBJ1-3; the D is unclear. CDR1 and CDR2 from the germline V gene are GTSNPN and SVGIG (reference sequence). This CDR3 contains 13 residues. Between the trimmed V and J ends, which lost 4 bases and 4 bases, there was a span of 11 bases. DNA for the CDR3: TGTGCCTGGACCAAGATACAGGGAAACACCATATATTTT. Translation: CAWTKIQGNTIYF.

V and J are TRBV5-1 and TRBJ2-2, with a possible D match to TRBD2 (5 bases). CDR3 length: 15 residues. CDR1 SGHRS and CDR2 YFSETQ come from the germline V gene. V lost 0 bases and J lost 2, with 8 bases in between. As DNA, the CDR3 is TGCGCCAGCAGCTTGGCGACGGGAAACACCGGGGAGCTGTTTTTT. This sequence encodes CASSLATGNTGELFF.

This chain joins TRBV5-6 and TRBJ2-7, with D perhaps matching TRBD2 (7 bases). V was cut by 4 bases and J by 11 bases, with 19 bases left in between. CDR3 length: 13 amino acids. CDR1 SGHDT and CDR2 YYEEEE come from the germline V gene. The CDR3 DNA reads TGTGCCAGCAGCCCCGGGGGCGGGGGCGGCGAGTACTTC. Encoded protein: CASSPGGGGGEYF.

J is TRBJ2-3 and V is TRBV15, with TRBD2 matching over 10 bases. V shed 9 bases and J 5 bases; nucleotides not matched to a gene: 8. Germline assignment: CDR1 LNHNV and CDR2 YYDKDF (reference sequence). This CDR3 has 14 amino acids. The CDR3 spells CATSTSGAGDTQYF. The DNA for the CDR3 is TGTGCCACATCTACTAGCGGGGCCGGAGATACGCAGTATTTT.

The chain couples TRBV6-6 to TRBJ1-1, with D uncertain. The length of the CDR3 is 14 residues. Looked up from germline, CDR1 is MNHNY and CDR2 is SVGAGI (reference sequence). Trimming left V 6 bases short and J 1 base short, with 12 bases between. CDR3 region: CASSPWAENTEAFF. CDR3 bases: TGTGCCAGCAGCCCATGGGCCGAGAACACTGAAGCTTTCTTT.

The rearrangement uses TRBV6-1 and TRBJ1-1; D remains ambiguous. The V and J ends lost 6 bases and 3 bases respectively, with 11 bases between them. Germline V gene data show CDR1 as MNHNS and CDR2 as SASEGT. The CDR3 runs 13 residues. The CDR3 sequence is CASRDGEDTEAFF. The CDR3 DNA reads TGTGCCAGCAGGGACGGAGAGGACACTGAAGCTTTCTTT.

The V gene is TRBV18, the J gene TRBJ1-3, with unresolved D. This CDR3 is built from 15 residues. Germline CDR1 is KGHSH and CDR2 is LQKENI. With 3 bases removed from V and 0 bases from J, the gap between germline ends came to 9 bases. In DNA form, the CDR3 reads TGTGCCAGCTCACCGCCGGGAGTCTCTGGAAACACCATATATTTT. Translating gives CASSPPGVSGNTIYF. The full variable domain, completed using reference TRBV18 and TRBJ1-3, is NAGVMQNPRHLVRRRGQEARLRCSPMKGHSHVYWYRQLPEEGLKFMVYLQKENIIDESGMPKERFSAEFPKEGPSILRIQQVVRGDSAAYFCASSPPGVSGNTIYFGEGSWLTVV.

The chain employs TRBV14 and TRBJ2-3; D unclear. V lost 0 bases, J lost 0 bases, and 10 bases lay in between. The germline gives CDR1 SGHDN, CDR2 FVKESK. The length of the CDR3 is 16 residues. Here the CDR3 DNA reads TGTGCCAGCAGCCAAGAAGGTGTTCGGAGCACAGATACGCAGTATTTT. Encoded protein: CASSQEGVRSTDTQYF.

This chain connects TRBV7-9 to TRBJ2-3, with D unresolved. There are 12 residues in the CDR3. CDR1 is SEHNR and CDR2 is FQNEAQ in the germline V gene (reference sequence). Trimming stripped 5 bases from V and 3 bases from J, with 6 bases between. CDR3 region: CASSPITDTQYF. For the CDR3, the DNA is TGTGCCAGCAGCCCCATTACAGATACGCAGTATTTT.

This clone was counted once. V usage is TRBV4-2 and J usage is TRBJ2-1, with 9 bases aligning to TRBD1. V trimming: 4 bases; J trimming: 1 base; junction bases outside the gene matches: 8. Germline V gene sequence: CDR1 LGHNA, CDR2 YNFKEQ. CDR3 length equals 17 residues. The CDR3 sequence is CASSLSSGTGSYNEQFF. As DNA, the CDR3 is TGTGCCAGCAGCCTCTCCTCCGGGACAGGGTCCTACAATGAGCAGTTCTTC.

This clone was detected a few times. The chain carries TRBV28 and TRBJ2-7; tentatively, D is TRBD1 (6 bases). V lost 2 bases and J lost 3, with 11 bases in between. From germline, CDR1 is MDHEN and CDR2 SYDVKM. The CDR3 totals 14 residues. The CDR3 is CASSLGTTYYEQYF. Written as DNA, the CDR3 is TGTGCCAGCAGTTTAGGGACAACCTACTACGAGCAGTACTTC.